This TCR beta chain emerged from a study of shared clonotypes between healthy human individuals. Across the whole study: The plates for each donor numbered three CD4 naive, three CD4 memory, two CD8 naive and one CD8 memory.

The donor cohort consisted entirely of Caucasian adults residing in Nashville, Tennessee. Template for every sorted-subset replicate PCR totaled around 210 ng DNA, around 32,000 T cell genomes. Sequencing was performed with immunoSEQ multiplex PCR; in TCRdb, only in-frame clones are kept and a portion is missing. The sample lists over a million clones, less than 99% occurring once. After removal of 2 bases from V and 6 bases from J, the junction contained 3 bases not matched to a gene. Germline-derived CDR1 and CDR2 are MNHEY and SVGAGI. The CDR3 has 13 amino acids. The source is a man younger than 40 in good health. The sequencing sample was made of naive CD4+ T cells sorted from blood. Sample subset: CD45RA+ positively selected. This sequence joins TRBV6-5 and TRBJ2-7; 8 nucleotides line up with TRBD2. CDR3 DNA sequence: TGTGCCAGCAGTTACGGACTAGCTGGCGAGCAGTACTTC. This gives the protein CASSYGLAGEQYF.